This T cell receptor (beta chain) was observed in a study of T-cell reconstitution after alpha-beta-depleted transplantation in children. General study points: Surviving recipient T cells and thymic progenitors underlay high day-60 TCRbeta diversity in some patients. Roughly two months post-transplant, alpha-beta T cells reportedly originated from several hundred graft clones that had expanded. T-cell counts and diversity were attributed mostly to newly produced T cells one year after transplant.

The library targeted TCRbeta and was prepared with unique molecular identifiers. TCRdb reprocessed the PCR reads with MiXCR, giving one entry per CDR3 protein. The table includes some 190,000 distinct CDR3 sequences, 11% detected once. This clonotype was seen repeatedly, ten times or more. The antigen remains unidentified. The receptor was isolated from a boy between 2 and 10 years old with acute myeloid leukemia, due to receive a stem cell transplant. The source was PBMCs, collected before TCRalphabeta/CD19-depleted stem cell transplant.

This CDR3 is CASSSLSGTNNEQFF. CDR3 nucleotides: TGTGCCAGCAGCTCCCTCAGCGGGACAAACAATGAGCAGTTCTTC. The chain couples TRBV7-9 to TRBJ2-1, with D perhaps TRBD2 (7 bases). The germline gives CDR1 SEHNR, CDR2 FQNEAQ (reference sequence). V dropped 4 bases and J dropped 5 bases, with 15 bases sitting between them. This CDR3 comprises 15 residues.